This record looks at one T cell receptor beta chain sequence and its context. Antigen: not known. The data are from a study of T cell responses to AZD1222 COVID-19 vaccine. Study-level findings and limits: Possibly, clonal diversity was underestimated; donors were largely white British and included more females. Researchers took repertoire samples only after the peak T cell response had come.

Pooled together were second doses at about 4 or about 12 weeks. The length of the CDR3 is 12 residues. Germline V gives CDR1 SEHNR, CDR2 FQNEAQ (reference sequence). V was clipped by 7 bases and J by 7 bases, with 11 bases between them. Profiled with immunoSEQ multiplex PCR; TCRdb holds only in-frame clones, not every one. This sample has 85,000 to 120,000 clones, with roughly 87% found just once. This chain uses TRBV7-9 with TRBJ2-1; either TRBD1 or TRBD2 may supply D (5 bases each). The TCR comes from an adult who received the AZD1222 COVID-19 vaccine. Here the sequenced sample was peripheral blood, taken 28 days after the second AZD1222 dose. Here the CDR3 reads CASTPWGNEQFF. Written as DNA, the CDR3 is TGTGCCAGCACCCCCTGGGGGAATGAGCAGTTCTTC.